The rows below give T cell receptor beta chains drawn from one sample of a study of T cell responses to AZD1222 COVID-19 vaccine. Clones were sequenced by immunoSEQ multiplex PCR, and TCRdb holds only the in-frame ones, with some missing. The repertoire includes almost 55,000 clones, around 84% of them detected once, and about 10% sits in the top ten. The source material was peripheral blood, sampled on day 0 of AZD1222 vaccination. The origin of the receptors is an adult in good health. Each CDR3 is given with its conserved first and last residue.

CASSKTSGRAADTQYF	TRBV19
CASSLLAGSPSYEQYF	TRBV13
CASSSGLAGNTDTQYF	TRBV5-1
CASSRDPGNQPQHF	TRBV5-5
CASSQGTGDYNEQFF	TRBV3-1/TRBV3-2
CASSLFPADTQYF	TRBV7-2
CASSKQGSDTQYF	TRBV3-1/TRBV3-2
CASSSTQGTEAFF	TRBV12-3/TRBV12-4
CASSRVGRDEQFF	TRBV5-1
CASSLAGGRYNEQFF	TRBV6-2/TRBV6-3
CSVRQGSTEAFF	TRBV29-1
CASTEQGRGYSEAFF	TRBV27
CASSRFQAGTNEKLFF	TRBV11-2
CASSLQAGANEQFF	TRBV7-2
CASSLLAGLHEQYF	TRBV7-2
CASSLAGGITDTQYF	TRBV6-5
CASSLSGTGGQTQYF	TRBV7-9
CASSYSTELGGYTF	TRBV6-5
CASSIQGEGELFF	TRBV19
CASSEWGGTEAFF	TRBV2
CASTLSSRGYNEQFF	TRBV19
CASSSRGHYEQYF	TRBV3-1/TRBV3-2